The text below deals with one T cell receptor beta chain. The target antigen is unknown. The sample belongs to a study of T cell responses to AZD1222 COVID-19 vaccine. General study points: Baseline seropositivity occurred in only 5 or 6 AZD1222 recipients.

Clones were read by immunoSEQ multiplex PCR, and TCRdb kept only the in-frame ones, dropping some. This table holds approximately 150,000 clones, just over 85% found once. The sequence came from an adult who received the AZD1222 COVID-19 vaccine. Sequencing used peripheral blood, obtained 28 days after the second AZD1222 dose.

CDR3 sequence (DNA): TGTGCCAGCAGTCCCAATTTTGGGGACAGGCAAGCTTTCTTT. It translates to CASSPNFGDRQAFF. This chain connects TRBV6-5 to TRBJ1-1; the match to TRBD1 covers 8 bases. The CDR3 extends over 14 amino acids. The germline gives CDR1 MNHEY, CDR2 SVGAGI. J gave up 9 bases and V 5 bases, and 11 bases lay outside the gene matches.